This record looks at one TCR beta chain sequence and its context. Its specificity is not known. The authors extracted RNA and reverse transcribed it into cDNA as the sequencing template. Repertoires were generated with immunoSEQ multiplex PCR, while TCRdb's copy carries only in-frame clones and drops some. This sample has 130,000 or so clones, with 70% to 90% found just once. This CDR3 contains 13 residues. The V end lost 0 bases, the J end lost 1 base, and 7 bases lay between the germline ends. Germline V gene lookup returns CDR1 SQVTM and CDR2 ANQGSEA. Regarding treatment: oral pan-JAK inhibitor, 5-10 mg twice daily. The entry originates in a study of CD8+ T cells in alopecia areata. About the research overall: Treated individuals took tofacitinib by mouth, 5 to 10 mg twice daily. Findings of the study overall: Administration of tofacitinib significantly diminished scalp clonality and expanded CD8+ clones within the top 100.

Material: CD8+ T cells sorted from blood, obtained at week 4, from a patient treated with tofacitinib. The clonotype comes from a human donor with alopecia areata. V is TRBV29-1 and J is TRBJ2-7; D gene ambiguous. The CDR3 nucleotides are TGCAGCGTTGAAGACGCGGATTCCTACGAGCAGTACTTC. Its translation: CSVEDADSYEQYF.